The sequence of this TCR beta chain was determined in a study of blood T cell repertoires in COVID-19. Across the study: From the United States, Italy and Spain came samples of acute and convalescent COVID-19.

CDR3 length equals 15 residues. CDR1 and CDR2 (germline): MNHNY, SVGAGI (reference sequence). J gave up 7 bases and V 0 bases, and 8 bases lay outside the gene matches. Under the authors' procedure: Nucleated cell number was recorded as an estimate derived from reference gene primer amplification. The table came from immunoSEQ multiplex PCR; TCRdb's copy has only in-frame clones and leaves some out. From that table come the V and J calls and clone size; the DNA was used to work out D and trimming. The sample holds over 300,000 clones; roughly nine tenths are singletons and the top ten take more than 1%.

The chain uses TRBV6-6 and TRBJ1-2, with 7 nucleotides matching TRBD1. Sequenced sample: peripheral blood. This clonotype was obtained from a middle-aged man with acute or convalescent COVID-19. The CDR3 DNA follows: TGTGCCAGCAGTTACTCGATCGACAGGGTGGGTGGCTACACCTTC. Protein: CASSYSIDRVGGYTF.